The 16 T cell receptor beta chains below were found in one sample sequenced in a study of cytomegalovirus exposure and HLA in healthy donors. 60 Vbeta and 13 Jbeta primers were used in PCR. The repertoire was sequenced with immunoSEQ multiplex PCR; TCRdb's copy has only in-frame clones and lacks some. Among 200,000 to 250,000 clones listed, approximately 80% were seen once. Sequenced sample: PBMCs. The receptors were gathered from a middle-aged woman in good health and CMV-seronegative.

The chain is built from TRBV6-5 and TRBJ2-5; 8 nucleotides match TRBD1. The trim removed 4 bases at V and 2 bases at J, leaving 9 bases unmatched. The CDR3 totals 16 residues. Germline lookup yields CDR1 MNHEY and CDR2 SVGAGI. The CDR3 reads CASSSTRQGRQETQYF. The CDR3 DNA is TGTGCCAGCAGTTCGACTCGACAGGGGAGGCAAGAGACCCAGTACTTC.

This clone was seen a few times. V is TRBV4-1 and J is TRBJ2-2; D uncertain. The CDR3 extends over 14 amino acids. Per germline, CDR1 MGHRA and CDR2 YSYEKL. V was cut by 1 base and J by 3 bases, with 6 bases left in between. CDR3 region: CASSQAQYTGELFF. The CDR3 DNA is TGCGCCAGCAGCCAAGCTCAGTACACCGGGGAGCTGTTTTTT.

J is TRBJ2-7 and V is TRBV6-5; 7 bases map to TRBD2. Per germline, CDR1 MNHEY and CDR2 SVGAGI. J gave up 7 bases and V 2 bases, and 11 bases lay outside the gene matches. This CDR3 is 15 amino acids long. In DNA form, the CDR3 reads TGTGCCAGCAGTTACAGGGCTAGCGGCCAAGGGGAGCAGTACTTC. Its translation is CASSYRASGQGEQYF.

V and J are TRBV4-2 and TRBJ1-2, with D possibly TRBD1 on 5 matching bases. Trimming left V 0 bases short and J 7 bases short, with 12 bases between. Germline V gene data show CDR1 as LGHNA and CDR2 as YNFKEQ. CDR3 length equals 14 residues. In DNA form, the CDR3 reads TGTGCCAGCAGCCAAGATCCCTGGGGGGGTGGCTACACCTTC. Translated, it gives CASSQDPWGGGYTF.

V is TRBV9 and J is TRBJ1-1, with 7 positions matching TRBD1. Per germline, CDR1 SGDLS and CDR2 YYNGEE. V was pared by 3 bases and J by 2 bases, with 7 bases of the junction left unmatched. CDR3 length: 15 amino acids. The CDR3 loop reads CASSALQGVNTEAFF. In DNA, the CDR3 is TGTGCCAGCAGCGCTCTGCAGGGGGTTAACACTGAAGCTTTCTTT.

This chain connects TRBV6-5 to TRBJ1-1; no clear D gene. The germline gives CDR1 MNHEY, CDR2 SVGAGI. V shed 0 bases and J shed 4 bases, with 6 bases lying between them. There are 13 residues in the CDR3. DNA for the CDR3: TGTGCCAGCAGTTACTCCCTGGCCACTGAAGCTTTCTTT. Protein sequence: CASSYSLATEAFF.

The chain links TRBV5-6 to TRBJ1-2; 12 bases match TRBD1. The germline gives CDR1 SGHDT, CDR2 YYEEEE. CDR3 length: 18 residues. Trimming at V came to 3 bases and at J to 4 bases, leaving 13 bases not matched to a gene. The CDR3 is CASSSWMGTGGRSYGYTF. In DNA form, the CDR3 reads TGTGCCAGCAGCTCTTGGATGGGGACAGGGGGCCGTAGCTATGGCTACACCTTC.

In regard to this clone: Mismatch with germline at one junction end may stem from a read error. The rearrangement joins TRBV5-1 to TRBJ2-3; 9 bases are shared with TRBD2. The CDR3 totals 16 residues. CDR1 is SGHRS and CDR2 is YFSETQ in the germline V gene. CDR3 amino acids: CASSPPLAGSTGTQYF. The CDR3 bases are TGCGCCAGCAGCCCTCCCCTAGCGGGGAGCACAGGTACGCAGTATTTT.

The rearrangement links TRBV4-3 to TRBJ2-1; 10 bases are shared with TRBD1. Trimming took 0 bases from V and 6 from J; bases not matched to a gene: 11. CDR3 length equals 18 residues. The germline V gene encodes CDR1 LGHNA and CDR2 YSLEER. The CDR3 coding sequence is TGCGCCAGCAGCCAAGAGGACAGGGGGAGAGCCCCGGGCAATGAGCAGTTCTTC. This translates into CASSQEDRGRAPGNEQFF.

A single count supports this clone. V usage is TRBV9 and J usage is TRBJ2-2; D is undetermined. The V end was cut by 1 base, the J end by 5 bases, with 18 bases between. Germline V gene data show CDR1 as SGDLS and CDR2 as YYNGEE. The CDR3 is 17 amino acids. CDR3 bases: TGTGCCAGCAGCGTACCTTACCAATACGAGAATACCGGGGAGCTGTTTTTT. Translation: CASSVPYQYENTGELFF.

The rearrangement joins TRBV9 to TRBJ2-1; maybe TRBD1 (5 bases). Per the germline V gene, CDR1 is SGDLS and CDR2 is YYNGEE. V shed 3 bases and J shed 16 bases, with 23 bases lying between them. The CDR3 extends over 14 amino acids. CDR3 sequence reads: CASSAAVDTNLAFF. CDR3 in DNA: TGTGCCAGCAGCGCAGCAGTGGACACAAACCTTGCCTTCTTC.

This clone was counted a single time. CDR3 amino acids: CASTIGDRGLFF. CDR3 sequence (DNA): TGTGCCAGCACAATTGGAGACAGGGGCCTGTTTTTT. The chain has TRBV6-5 and TRBJ1-4; 8 nucleotides align to TRBD1. The length of the CDR3 is 12 residues. J gave up 14 bases and V 7 bases, and 9 bases lay outside the gene matches. The germline gives CDR1 MNHEY, CDR2 SVGAGI.

This chain uses TRBV18 with TRBJ2-7; TRBD1 might be the D (5 bases). V was pared by 5 bases and J by 4 bases, with 6 bases between. Germline CDR1 and CDR2: KGHSH and LQKENI. CDR3 length: 11 amino acids. The CDR3 DNA follows: TGTGCCAGCTCAGCAGGGTACGAGCAGTACTTC. Protein sequence: CASSAGYEQYF.

This sequence joins TRBV19 and TRBJ2-2; D possibly corresponds to TRBD1 (5 bases). CDR3 length equals 11 residues. The germline V and J ends were trimmed by 10 bases and 7 bases, with 10 bases remaining between them. Germline V CDR1 and CDR2: LNHDA, SQIVND (reference sequence). CDR3 region: CATQGNGELFF. CDR3 DNA: TGTGCCACCCAGGGTAACGGGGAGCTGTTTTTT.

The rearrangement links TRBV11-3 to TRBJ2-2; D remains unclear. V gave up 6 bases and J gave up 2 bases, with 4 bases separating them. The CDR3 is 12 residues long. Per germline, CDR1 SGHNT and CDR2 YENEEA. The CDR3 nucleotides read TGTGCCAGCAGTCCAAACACCGGGGAGCTGTTTTTT. Its protein is CASSPNTGELFF.

Of note for this clone: One end of the junction fails to match germline, which may point to a read error. The rearrangement joins TRBV7-2 to TRBJ1-2; 8 positions match TRBD1. The CDR3 loop spans 13 amino acids. Germline loops: CDR1 SGHTA, CDR2 FQGNSA. The CDR3 reads CASSIGQGGGYPF. In DNA, the CDR3 is TGTGCCAGCAGCATCGGACAGGGCGGAGGCTACCCCTTC.